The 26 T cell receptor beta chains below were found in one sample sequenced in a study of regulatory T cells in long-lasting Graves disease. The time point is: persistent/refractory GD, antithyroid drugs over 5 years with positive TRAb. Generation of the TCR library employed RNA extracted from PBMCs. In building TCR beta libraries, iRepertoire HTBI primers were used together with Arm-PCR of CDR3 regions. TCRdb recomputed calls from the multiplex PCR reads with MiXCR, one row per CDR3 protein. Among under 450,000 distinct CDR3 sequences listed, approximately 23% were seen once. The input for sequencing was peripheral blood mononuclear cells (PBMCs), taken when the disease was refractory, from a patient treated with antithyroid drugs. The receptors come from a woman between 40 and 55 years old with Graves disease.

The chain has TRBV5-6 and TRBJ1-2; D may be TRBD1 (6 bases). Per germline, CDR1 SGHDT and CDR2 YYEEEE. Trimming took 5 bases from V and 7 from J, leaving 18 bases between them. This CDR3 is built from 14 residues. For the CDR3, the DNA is TGTGCCAGCAGTAAAAAACAGGGTTGGCCTGGCTACACCTTC. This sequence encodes CASSKKQGWPGYTF.

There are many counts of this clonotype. In nucleotides, the CDR3 is TGTGCCAGCAGGGGGGGGACAGGGTGGAGCGTAGTTCATTTT. Its translation: CASRGGTGWSVVHF. This sequence joins TRBV12-3 or TRBV12-4 and TRBJ1-5, with 9 bases fitting TRBD1. The CDR3 totals 14 residues. Germline trimming cut 6 bases from V and 16 bases from J; bases unmatched to any gene: 16.

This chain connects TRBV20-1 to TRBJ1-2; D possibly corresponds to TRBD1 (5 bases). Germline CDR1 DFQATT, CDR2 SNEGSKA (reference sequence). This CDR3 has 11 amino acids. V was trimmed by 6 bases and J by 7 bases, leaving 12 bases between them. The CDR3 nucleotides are TGCAGTGCAAACCCGGGGGGTGGCTACACCTTC. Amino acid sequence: CSANPGGGYTF.

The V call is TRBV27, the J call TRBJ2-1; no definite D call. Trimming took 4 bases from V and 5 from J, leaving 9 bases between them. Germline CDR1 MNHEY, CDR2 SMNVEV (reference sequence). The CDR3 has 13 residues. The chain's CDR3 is CASSSPLHNEQFF. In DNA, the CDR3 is TGTGCCAGCAGTTCCCCCCTCCACAATGAGCAGTTCTTC.

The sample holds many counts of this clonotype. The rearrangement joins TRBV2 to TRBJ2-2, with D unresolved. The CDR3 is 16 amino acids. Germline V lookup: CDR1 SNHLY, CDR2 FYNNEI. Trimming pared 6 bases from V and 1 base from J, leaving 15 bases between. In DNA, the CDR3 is TGTGCCAGCAGCGATAATGGGATCTGGAACACCGGGGAGCTGTTTTTT. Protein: CASSDNGIWNTGELFF. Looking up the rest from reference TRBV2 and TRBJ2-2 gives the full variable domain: EPEVTQTPSHQVTQMGQEVILRCVPISNHLYFYWYRQILGQKVEFLVSFYNNEISEKSEIFDDQFSVERPDGSNFTLKIRSTKLEDSAMYFCASSDNGIWNTGELFFGEGSRLTVL.

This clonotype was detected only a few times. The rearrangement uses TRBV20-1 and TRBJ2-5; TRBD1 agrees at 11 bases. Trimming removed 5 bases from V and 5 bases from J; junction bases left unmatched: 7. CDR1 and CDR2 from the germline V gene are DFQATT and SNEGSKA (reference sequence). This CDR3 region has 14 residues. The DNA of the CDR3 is TGCAGTGCTCGGACAGGGGGCGTTCCGGAGACCCAGTACTTC. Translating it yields CSARTGGVPETQYF.

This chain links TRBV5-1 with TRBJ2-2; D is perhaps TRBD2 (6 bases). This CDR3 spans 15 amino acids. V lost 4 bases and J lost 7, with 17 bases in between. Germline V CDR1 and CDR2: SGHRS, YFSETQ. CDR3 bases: TGCGCCAGCAGCATGGCCCCGGGGAGGTACGGGGAGCTGTTTTTT. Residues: CASSMAPGRYGELFF.

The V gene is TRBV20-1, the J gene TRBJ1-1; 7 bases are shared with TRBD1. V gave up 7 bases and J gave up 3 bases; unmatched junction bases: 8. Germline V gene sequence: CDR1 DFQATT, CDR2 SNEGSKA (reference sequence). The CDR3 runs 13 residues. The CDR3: CSVEQGRDTEAFF. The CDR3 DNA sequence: TGCAGTGTCGAACAGGGGAGAGACACTGAAGCTTTCTTT.

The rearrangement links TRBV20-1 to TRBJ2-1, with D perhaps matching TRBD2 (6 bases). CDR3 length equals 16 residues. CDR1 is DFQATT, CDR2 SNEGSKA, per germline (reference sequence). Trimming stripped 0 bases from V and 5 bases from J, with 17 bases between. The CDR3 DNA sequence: TGCAGTGCTAGAGATCTTGTGGCGGGAATCAACAATGAGCAGTTCTTC. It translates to CSARDLVAGINNEQFF.

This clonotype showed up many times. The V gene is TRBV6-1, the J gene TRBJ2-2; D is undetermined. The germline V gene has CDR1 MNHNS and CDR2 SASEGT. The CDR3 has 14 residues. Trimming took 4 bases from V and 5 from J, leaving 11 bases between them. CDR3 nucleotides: TGTGCCAGCAGTGTAGGCCCGAGGACCGGGGAGCTGTTTTTT. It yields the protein CASSVGPRTGELFF.

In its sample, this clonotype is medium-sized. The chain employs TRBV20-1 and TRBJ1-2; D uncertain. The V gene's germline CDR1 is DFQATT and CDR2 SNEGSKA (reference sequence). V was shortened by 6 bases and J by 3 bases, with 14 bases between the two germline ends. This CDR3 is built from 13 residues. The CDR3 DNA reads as TGCAGTGCGACTCCCGGACCCTACTATGGCTACACCTTC. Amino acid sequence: CSATPGPYYGYTF.

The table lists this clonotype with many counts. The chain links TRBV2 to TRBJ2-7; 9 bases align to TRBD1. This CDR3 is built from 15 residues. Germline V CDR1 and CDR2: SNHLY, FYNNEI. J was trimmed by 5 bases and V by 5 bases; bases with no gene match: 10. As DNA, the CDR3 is TGTGCCAGCAGTCCATACGGGACAGGGTGGAACGAGCAGTACTTC. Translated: CASSPYGTGWNEQYF.

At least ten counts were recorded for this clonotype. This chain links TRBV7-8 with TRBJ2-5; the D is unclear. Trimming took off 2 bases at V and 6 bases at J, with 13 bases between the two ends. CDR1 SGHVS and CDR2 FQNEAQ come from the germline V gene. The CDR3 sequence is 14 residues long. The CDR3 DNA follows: TGTGCCAGCAGCTTAAGTATAGCCCCCAAGACCCAGTACTTC. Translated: CASSLSIAPKTQYF.

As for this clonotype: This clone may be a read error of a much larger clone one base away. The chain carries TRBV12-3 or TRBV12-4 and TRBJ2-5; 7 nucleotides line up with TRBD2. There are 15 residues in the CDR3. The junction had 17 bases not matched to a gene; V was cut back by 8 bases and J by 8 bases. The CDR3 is CASSRDSAGSATQYF. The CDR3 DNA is TGTGCCAGCTCTCGTGACTCAGCGGGATCAGCCACCCAGTACTTC.

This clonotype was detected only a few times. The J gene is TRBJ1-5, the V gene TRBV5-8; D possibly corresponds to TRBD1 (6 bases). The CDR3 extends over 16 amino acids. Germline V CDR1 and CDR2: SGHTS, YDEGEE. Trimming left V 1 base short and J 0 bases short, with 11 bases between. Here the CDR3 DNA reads TGTGCCAGCAGCTTGAGAGACAGGTATAGCAATCAGCCCCAGCATTTT. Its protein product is CASSLRDRYSNQPQHF.

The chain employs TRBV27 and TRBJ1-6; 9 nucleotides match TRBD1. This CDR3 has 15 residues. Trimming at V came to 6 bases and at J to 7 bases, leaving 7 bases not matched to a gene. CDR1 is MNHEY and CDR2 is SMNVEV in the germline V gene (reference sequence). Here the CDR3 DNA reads TGTGCCAGCAGAGAAAACAGGGGGCAGAATTCACCCCTCCACTTT. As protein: CASRENRGQNSPLHF.

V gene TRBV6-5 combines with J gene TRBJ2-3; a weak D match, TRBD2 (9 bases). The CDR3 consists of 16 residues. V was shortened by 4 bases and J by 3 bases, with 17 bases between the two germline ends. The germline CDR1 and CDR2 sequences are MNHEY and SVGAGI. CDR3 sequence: CASSSGGGRATDTQYF. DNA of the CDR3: TGTGCCAGCAGTTCAGGGGGCGGGAGGGCGACAGATACGCAGTATTTT.

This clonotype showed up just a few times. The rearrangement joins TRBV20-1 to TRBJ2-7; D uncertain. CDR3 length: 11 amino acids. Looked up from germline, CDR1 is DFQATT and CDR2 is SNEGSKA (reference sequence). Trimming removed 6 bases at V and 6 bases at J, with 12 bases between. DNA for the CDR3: TGCAGTGCGCCGACCCTCGCCGAGCAGTACTTC. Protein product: CSAPTLAEQYF.

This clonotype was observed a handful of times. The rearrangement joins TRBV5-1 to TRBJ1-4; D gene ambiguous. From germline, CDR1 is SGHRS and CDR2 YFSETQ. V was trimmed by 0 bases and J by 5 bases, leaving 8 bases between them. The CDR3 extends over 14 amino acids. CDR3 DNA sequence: TGCGCCAGCAGCTTGGGACACCAAAATGAAAAACTGTTTTTT. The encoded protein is CASSLGHQNEKLFF.

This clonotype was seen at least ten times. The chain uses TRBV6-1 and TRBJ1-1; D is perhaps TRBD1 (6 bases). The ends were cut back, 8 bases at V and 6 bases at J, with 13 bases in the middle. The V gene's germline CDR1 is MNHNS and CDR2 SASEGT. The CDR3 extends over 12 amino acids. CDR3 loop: CASVRGGPEAFF. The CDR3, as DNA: TGTGCCAGCGTTCGAGGGGGTCCTGAAGCTTTCTTT.

This chain's CDR3 is CASSFGLAGRLSYNEQFF. CDR3 nucleotide sequence: TGTGCCAGCAGCTTCGGACTAGCGGGAAGGTTGTCCTACAATGAGCAGTTCTTC. This rearrangement joins TRBV7-9 to TRBJ2-1, with 12 bases identical to TRBD2. This CDR3 is built from 18 residues. Per the germline V gene, CDR1 is SEHNR and CDR2 is FQNEAQ (reference sequence). V lost 3 bases and J lost 1; bases outside the gene matches: 7.

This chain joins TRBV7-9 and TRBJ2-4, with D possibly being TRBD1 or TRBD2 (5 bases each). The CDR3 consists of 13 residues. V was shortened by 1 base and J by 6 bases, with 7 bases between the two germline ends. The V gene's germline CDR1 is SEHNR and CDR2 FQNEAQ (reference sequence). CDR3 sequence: CASSLERGNIQYF. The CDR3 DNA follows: TGTGCCAGCAGCTTAGAGAGGGGAAACATTCAGTACTTC.

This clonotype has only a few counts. Written as DNA, the CDR3 is TGTGCCAGCAGCCTCGGACAGGGAACTTCACCCCTCCACTTT. It codes for CASSLGQGTSPLHF. The J gene is TRBJ1-6, the V gene TRBV7-3, with 8 bases fitting TRBD1. Trimming took 5 bases from V and 9 from J; bases not matched to a gene: 6. This CDR3 is built from 14 residues. From germline, CDR1 is SGHTA and CDR2 FQGTGA.

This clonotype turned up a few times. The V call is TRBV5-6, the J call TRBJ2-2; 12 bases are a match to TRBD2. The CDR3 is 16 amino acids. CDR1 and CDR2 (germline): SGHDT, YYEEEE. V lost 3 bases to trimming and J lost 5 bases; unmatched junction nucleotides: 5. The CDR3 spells CASSWLAGGWTGELFF. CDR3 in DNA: TGTGCCAGCAGCTGGCTAGCGGGAGGGTGGACCGGGGAGCTGTTTTTT.

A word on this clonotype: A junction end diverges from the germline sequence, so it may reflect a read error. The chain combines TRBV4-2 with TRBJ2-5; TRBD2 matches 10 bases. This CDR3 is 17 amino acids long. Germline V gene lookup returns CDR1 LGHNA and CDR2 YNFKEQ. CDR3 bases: TGTGCCAGCAGCCAACCCCGCCGGACTAGCGGACAAGAGGCCCAGTACTTC. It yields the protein CASSQPRRTSGQEAQYF.

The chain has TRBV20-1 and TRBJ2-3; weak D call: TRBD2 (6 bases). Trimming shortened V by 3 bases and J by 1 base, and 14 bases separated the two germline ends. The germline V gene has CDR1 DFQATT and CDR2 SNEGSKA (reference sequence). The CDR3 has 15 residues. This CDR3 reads CSASRVLAGTDTQYF. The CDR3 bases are TGCAGTGCTAGCAGGGTCTTAGCGGGCACAGATACGCAGTATTTT.